These T cell receptor beta chains were read from a single sample in a study of T cells expressing NK-cell markers. TCRdb reprocessed the 5' RACE reads and reports one entry per CDR3 protein, with no DNA. The sample includes 500,000 to 600,000 distinct CDR3 sequences. Input material: blood T cells: a sorted CD56 or NKG2C T cell subset, CD4+ or CD8+ T cells, or bulk PBMC T cells (not recorded which). Source of these receptors: a man aged 18-30 years in good health. The CDR3 runs from the conserved cysteine through the conserved F or W.

TRBV20-1,TRBJ2-7,CSASFTEVGEQYF
TRBV14,TRBJ2-7,CASSQVFQGEQYF
TRBV20-1,TRBJ2-1,CSALKLGDAYNEQFF
TRBV5-1,TRBJ2-2,CASSSLAGVNGELFF
TRBV4-1,TRBJ1-1,CASSSPGTVNEAFF
TRBV6-2/TRBV6-3,TRBJ2-7,CASSSLAGGLGYEQYF
TRBV2,TRBJ2-2,CASRNDRVGGELFF
TRBV11-3,TRBJ2-1,CASSFSRHNEQFF
TRBV12-3/TRBV12-4,TRBJ2-1,CASSSSSNYNEQFF
TRBV5-1,TRBJ1-1,CASSFPKGTLNTEAFF
TRBV28,TRBJ2-7,CASTPRGSEQYF
TRBV4-2,TRBJ1-5,CASSQATGAQPQHF
TRBV28,TRBJ2-2,CASSGGKPGVGELFF
TRBV7-2,TRBJ1-1,CASSPRGRQQAFF
TRBV6-5,TRBJ2-3,CASSIPQGSGTDTQYF
TRBV12-5,TRBJ2-3,CASGFVNTQYF
TRBV7-9,TRBJ2-5,CASSAGTEKETQYF
TRBV30,TRBJ1-3,CAWSPRGTGNTIYF
TRBV5-1,TRBJ2-5,CASSLEPGLVETQYF
TRBV24-1,TRBJ1-6,CASQGVRTVFANTPLHF
TRBV5-1,TRBJ2-1,CASSYGLAGGKNEQFF
TRBV4-1,TRBJ2-1,CASSQPLSDRSYNEQFF
TRBV29-1,TRBJ2-7,CSVAGTVRIGEQYF
TRBV28,TRBJ2-1,CASSFLSGFRNEQFF
TRBV15,TRBJ2-7,CATSREASGKDEQYF
TRBV19,TRBJ2-1,CASSTNQGGDEQFF
TRBV6-5,TRBJ1-1,CASAYMGGTEAFF
TRBV7-9,TRBJ2-7,CASSLVGAGGTYEQYF
TRBV27,TRBJ1-1,CASRSRGAAFF
TRBV12-3/TRBV12-4,TRBJ2-1,CASKQSHEQFF
TRBV6-5,TRBJ1-1,CASRFDSLNTEAFF
TRBV5-1,TRBJ2-3,CASSFQGRSTDTQYF
TRBV5-1,TRBJ2-3,CASSWAYNTDTQYF
TRBV25-1,TRBJ2-7,CASSESPWAATAEQYF
TRBV7-2,TRBJ2-6,CASSPDRPRTVANVLTF